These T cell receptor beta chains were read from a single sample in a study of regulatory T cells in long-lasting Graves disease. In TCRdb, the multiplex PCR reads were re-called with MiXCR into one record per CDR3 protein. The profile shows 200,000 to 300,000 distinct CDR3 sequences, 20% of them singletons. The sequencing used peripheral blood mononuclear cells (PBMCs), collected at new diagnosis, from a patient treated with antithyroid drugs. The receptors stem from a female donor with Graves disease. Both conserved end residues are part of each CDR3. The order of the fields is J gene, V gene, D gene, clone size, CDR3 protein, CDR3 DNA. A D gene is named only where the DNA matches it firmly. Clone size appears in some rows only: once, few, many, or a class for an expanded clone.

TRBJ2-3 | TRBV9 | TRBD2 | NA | CASSPRTSGGVADTQYF | TGTGCCAGCAGCCCACGGACTAGCGGGGGTGTCGCAGATACGCAGTATTTT
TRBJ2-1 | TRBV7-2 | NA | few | CASSQDLGTGAYNEQFF | TGCGCCAGCAGCCAAGATCTCGGGACGGGAGCCTACAATGAGCAGTTCTTC
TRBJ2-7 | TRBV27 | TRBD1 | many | CASSRDRESYEQYF | TGTGCCAGCAGCCGTGACAGGGAGTCCTACGAGCAGTACTTC
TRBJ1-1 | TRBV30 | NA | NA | CAWSPPGPGTEAFF | TGTGCCTGGAGTCCACCGGGACCGGGCACTGAAGCTTTCTTT
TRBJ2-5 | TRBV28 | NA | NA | CASSLAGTRETQYF | TGTGCCAGCAGTTTAGCCGGGACGAGGGAGACCCAGTACTTC
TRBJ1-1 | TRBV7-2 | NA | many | CASSLPGDSAGTEAFF | TGTGCCAGCAGCTTACCCGGAGATTCGGCCGGCACTGAAGCTTTCTTT
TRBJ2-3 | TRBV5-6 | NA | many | CASSLGVSDTQYF | TGTGCCAGCAGCTTGGGAGTATCGGATACGCAGTATTTT
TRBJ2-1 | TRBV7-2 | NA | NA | CASSLKSAGAPFF | TGTGCCAGCAGCTTAAAATCGGCGGGGGCACCGTTCTTC
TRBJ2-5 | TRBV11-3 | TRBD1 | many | CASSSNPGQGETQYF | TGTGCCAGCAGCTCTAATCCGGGACAGGGGGAGACCCAGTACTTC
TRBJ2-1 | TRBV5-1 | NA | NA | CTSSFYGNEQFF | TGCACCAGCAGCTTTTACGGCAATGAGCAGTTCTTC
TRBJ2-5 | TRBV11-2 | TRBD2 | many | CASSSSSRGVVTEETQYF | TGTGCCAGCAGCTCCTCCTCACGGGGGGTGGTGACGGAGGAGACCCAGTACTTC
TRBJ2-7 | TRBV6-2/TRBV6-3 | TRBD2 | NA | CASSYAGLVYEQYF | TGTGCCAGCAGTTACGCGGGACTAGTCTACGAGCAGTACTTC
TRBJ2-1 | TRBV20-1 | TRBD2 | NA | CSARGLAADNEQFF | TGCAGTGCCAGAGGACTAGCGGCAGACAATGAGCAGTTCTTC
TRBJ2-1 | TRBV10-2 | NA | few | CASIRTANRYNEQFF | TGCGCCAGCATTAGGACGGCGAACAGATACAATGAGCAGTTCTTC
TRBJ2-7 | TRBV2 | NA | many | CASSDLGYEQYF | TGTGCCAGCAGTGACCTGGGTTACGAGCAGTACTTC
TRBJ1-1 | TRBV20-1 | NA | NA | CSARVEGMNTEAFF | TGCAGTGCTAGGGTGGAGGGGATGAACACTGAAGCTTTCTTT
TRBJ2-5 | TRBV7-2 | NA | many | CASSPAGETQYF | TGTGCCAGCAGCCCCGCCGGGGAGACCCAGTACTTC
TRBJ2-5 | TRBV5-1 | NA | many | CASSLGLRRSETQYF | TGCGCCAGCAGCTTGGGATTAAGGAGGTCAGAGACCCAGTACTTC
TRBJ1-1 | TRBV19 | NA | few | CASNMEGQGRAFF | TGTGCCAGTAACATGGAAGGGCAGGGTAGAGCTTTCTTT
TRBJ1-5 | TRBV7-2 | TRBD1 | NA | CASSPGDSSPYQPQHF | TGTGCCAGCAGCCCAGGGGACAGCTCACCTTATCAGCCCCAGCATTTT
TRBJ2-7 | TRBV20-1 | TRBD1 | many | CSAPRGQSTYEQYF | TGCAGTGCACCCCGGGGACAGAGCACCTACGAGCAGTACTTC
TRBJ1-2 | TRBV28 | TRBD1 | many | CASSAGTGPYGYTF | TGTGCCAGCAGTGCCGGGACAGGGCCCTATGGCTACACCTTC
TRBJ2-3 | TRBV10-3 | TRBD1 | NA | CATTDRGTSNTQYF | TGTGCCACGACTGACAGGGGAACGTCTAATACGCAGTATTTT
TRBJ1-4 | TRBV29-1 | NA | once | CSVRSLANEKLFF | TGCAGCGTCCGGTCTTTAGCTAATGAAAAACTGTTTTTT
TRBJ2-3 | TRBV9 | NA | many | CASSARLSTDTQYF | TGTGCCAGCAGCGCTCGACTGAGCACAGATACGCAGTATTTT
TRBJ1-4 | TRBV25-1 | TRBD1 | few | CASSAPGTGHEKLFF | TGTGCCAGCAGTGCCCCCGGGACAGGGCACGAAAAACTGTTTTTT
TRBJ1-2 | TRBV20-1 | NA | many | CSARDPPGRANYGYTF | TGCAGTGCTAGAGATCCCCCGGGTAGGGCTAACTATGGCTACACCTTC
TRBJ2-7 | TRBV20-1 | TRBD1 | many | CSARYHSGTGSPYEQYF | TGCAGTGCTAGATACCATTCCGGGACAGGGAGTCCCTACGAGCAGTACTTC